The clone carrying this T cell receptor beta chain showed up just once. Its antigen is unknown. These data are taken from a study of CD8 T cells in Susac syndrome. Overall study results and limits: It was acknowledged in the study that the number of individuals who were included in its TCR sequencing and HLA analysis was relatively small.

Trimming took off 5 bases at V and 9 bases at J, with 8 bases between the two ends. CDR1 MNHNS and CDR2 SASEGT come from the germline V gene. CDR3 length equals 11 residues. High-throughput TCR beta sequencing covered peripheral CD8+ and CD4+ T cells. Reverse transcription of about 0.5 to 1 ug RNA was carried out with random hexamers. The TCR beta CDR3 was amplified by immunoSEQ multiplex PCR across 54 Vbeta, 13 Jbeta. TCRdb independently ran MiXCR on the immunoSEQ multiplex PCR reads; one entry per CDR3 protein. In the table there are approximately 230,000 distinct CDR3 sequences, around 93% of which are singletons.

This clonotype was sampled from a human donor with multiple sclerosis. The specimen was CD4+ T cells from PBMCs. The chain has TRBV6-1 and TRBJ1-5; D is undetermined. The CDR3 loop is CASSSPRPQHF. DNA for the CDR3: TGTGCCAGCAGTTCACCCCGGCCCCAGCATTTT.